This T cell receptor beta chain appears in the sequencing data of a study of T cells in Graves' hyperthyroidism and ophthalmopathy. Whole-study results and caveats: By a 13 V-J model, ophthalmopathy was set apart from stable hyperthyroidism.

RNA transcripts provided the source from which TCR beta CDR3 regions were amplified. HTBI primers were used for first-round RT-PCR of the TCR CDR3. MiXCR was run by TCRdb on the multiplex PCR reads, yielding one entry per CDR3 protein. The sample has about 760,000 distinct CDR3 sequences; 30% to 40% are singletons. This clonotype occurred many times. Its specificity is unknown. Patients were excluded for uncontrolled infection, other autoimmune disease, pregnancy or lactation. Isolation of PBMCs was performed on around 10 ml fresh peripheral blood. Germline assignment: CDR1 ENHRY and CDR2 SYGVKD. V shed 2 bases and J shed 2 bases, with 6 bases lying between them. CDR3 length equals 13 residues.

The TCR comes from a woman in her thirties or forties with Graves' hyperthyroidism. V and J are TRBV10-3 and TRBJ1-1; D is ambiguous. The sample comprised blood. The CDR3 region is CAISELSNTEAFF. The CDR3 region has the DNA TGTGCCATCAGTGAGCTCTCTAACACTGAAGCTTTCTTT.